This entry lists 17 T cell receptor beta chains sequenced from one sample in a study of cytomegalovirus exposure and HLA in healthy donors. This PCR relied on a set of 60 Vbeta primers and 13 Jbeta primers. The data were produced by immunoSEQ multiplex PCR, yet TCRdb's version contains in-frame clones alone and is incomplete. The sample has around 150,000 clones; approximately 77% are singletons. Sequencing used PBMCs. These receptors came from a woman between 45 and 60 years old in good health and CMV-seronegative.

This clone showed up just a few times. This sequence joins TRBV6-6 and TRBJ2-2; D may be TRBD2 (5 bases). Per germline, CDR1 MNHNY and CDR2 SVGAGI (reference sequence). The CDR3 runs to 16 residues. V was shortened by 2 bases and J by 2 bases, with 12 bases between the two germline ends. The CDR3 reads CASSYTRAYNTGELFF. The CDR3 nucleotides read TGTGCCAGCAGTTACACGAGGGCTTACAACACCGGGGAGCTGTTTTTT.

The J gene is TRBJ2-3, the V gene TRBV4-2, with TRBD2 identical over 9 bases. The V segment lost 3 bases and the J segment 4 bases; nucleotides outside the gene matches: 11. The germline CDR1 and CDR2 sequences are LGHNA and YNFKEQ. This CDR3 region has 17 residues. CDR3 sequence reads: CASSQGKRGAAPDTQYF. CDR3 bases: TGTGCCAGCAGCCAGGGTAAGCGGGGGGCCGCCCCAGATACGCAGTATTTT.

This sequence joins TRBV5-1 and TRBJ2-5; 7 bases line up with TRBD1. The V gene end was trimmed by 7 bases and the J gene end by 5 bases; junction bases not matched to a gene: 11. The CDR3 consists of 14 residues. Germline assignment: CDR1 SGHRS and CDR2 YFSETQ. CDR3 in amino acids: CASHSQGLGETQYF. CDR3 bases: TGCGCCAGCCACTCACAGGGGTTGGGGGAGACCCAGTACTTC. The full variable domain, with the rest looked up from reference TRBV5-1 and TRBJ2-5, is KAGVTQTPRYLIKTRGQQVTLSCSPISGHRSVSWYQQTPGQGLQFLFEYFSETQRNKGNFPGRFSGRQFSNSRSEMNVSTLELGDSALYLCASHSQGLGETQYFGPGTRLLVL.

V and J are TRBV27 and TRBJ2-7, with 10 bases matching TRBD1. The junction had 6 bases not matched to a gene; V was cut back by 8 bases and J by 5 bases. The CDR3 covers 13 residues. Germline-derived CDR1 and CDR2 are MNHEY and SMNVEV (reference sequence). The CDR3 DNA reads TGTGCCAGCGGACGGGACAGGGGAAACGAGCAGTACTTC. As protein: CASGRDRGNEQYF.

The chain links TRBV5-4 to TRBJ2-5; possibly TRBD2 for D (5 bases). The CDR3 is made up of 13 amino acids. Per germline, CDR1 SGHNT and CDR2 YYREEE (reference sequence). V dropped 5 bases and J dropped 5 bases, with 13 bases sitting between them. CDR3 in amino acids: CASSRGMWETQYF. DNA for the CDR3: TGTGCCAGCAGTCGGGGAATGTGGGAGACCCAGTACTTC.

This sequence joins TRBV7-9 and TRBJ1-6, with 7 bases matching TRBD1. The CDR3 totals 14 residues. Germline V gene sequence: CDR1 SEHNR, CDR2 FQNEAQ (reference sequence). J lost 6 bases, V lost 4 bases, and 3 bases had no gene match. CDR3 nucleotide sequence: TGTGCCAGCAGCTCGTACAGGGGTAATTCACCCCTCCACTTT. This gives the protein CASSSYRGNSPLHF.

The gene calls are TRBV6-5 and TRBJ2-3, with D unclear. Germline V gives CDR1 MNHEY, CDR2 SVGAGI. Trimming took off 0 bases at V and 2 bases at J, with 9 bases between the two ends. This CDR3 region has 15 residues. The CDR3 is CASSYSAEPTDTQYF. The CDR3 coding sequence is TGTGCCAGCAGTTACTCGGCCGAACCCACAGATACGCAGTATTTT.

The V gene is TRBV7-8, the J gene TRBJ2-3; D may be TRBD1 (6 bases). Trimming shortened V by 6 bases and J by 2 bases, and 18 bases separated the two germline ends. CDR3 size: 16 residues. Germline CDR1 SGHVS, CDR2 FQNEAQ. CDR3 sequence reads: CASRVGHGQSTDTQYF. The CDR3 bases are TGTGCCAGCAGGGTAGGGCATGGACAGTCCACAGATACGCAGTATTTT. The full variable domain, in which reference TRBV7-8 and TRBJ2-3 provide the parts outside the CDR3, is GAGVSQSPRYKVAKRGQDVALRCDPISGHVSLFWYQQALGQGPEFLTYFQNEAQLDKSGLPSDRFFAERPEGSVSTLKIQRTQQEDSAVYLCASRVGHGQSTDTQYFGPGTRLTVL.

At least ten counts were recorded for this clone. This sequence joins TRBV28 and TRBJ2-3; possible D gene TRBD1, 6 bases. With 3 bases removed from V and 2 bases from J, the gap between germline ends came to 12 bases. Looked up from germline, CDR1 is MDHEN and CDR2 is SYDVKM. The CDR3 spans 15 residues. The CDR3 nucleotides read TGTGCCAGCAGTTTGGTGGGGGCCAACACAGATACGCAGTATTTT. As protein: CASSLVGANTDTQYF. The full variable domain, completed using reference TRBV28 and TRBJ2-3, is DVKVTQSSRYLVKRTGEKVFLECVQDMDHENMFWYRQDPGLGLRLIYFSYDVKMKEKGDIPEGYSVSREKKERFSLILESASTNQTSMYLCASSLVGANTDTQYFGPGTRLTVL.

The chain has TRBV15 and TRBJ1-1; a weak D match, TRBD1 (5 bases). This CDR3 contains 13 residues. The V and J ends lost 2 bases and 5 bases respectively, with 9 bases between them. CDR1 and CDR2 (germline): LNHNV, YYDKDF (reference sequence). Here the CDR3 DNA reads TGTGCCACCAGCAGACAGGGAGGGACTGAAGCTTTCTTT. Translated: CATSRQGGTEAFF.

The rearrangement uses TRBV7-2 and TRBJ2-3; 12 nucleotides line up with TRBD2. The CDR3 has 16 residues. Germline values: CDR1 SGHTA, CDR2 FQGNSA. The V gene end was trimmed by 5 bases and the J gene end by 5 bases; junction bases not matched to a gene: 8. The CDR3 region is CASSILAGGRKDTQYF. In nucleotides, the CDR3 is TGTGCCAGCAGCATCCTAGCGGGGGGGCGGAAAGATACGCAGTATTTT.

This clone was seen once. The rearrangement joins TRBV19 to TRBJ2-3; 7 bases align to TRBD2. The CDR3 contains 16 residues. Per germline, CDR1 LNHDA and CDR2 SQIVND (reference sequence). The V segment lost 6 bases and the J segment 1 base; nucleotides outside the gene matches: 10. The CDR3 nucleotides read TGTGCCAGTAGCACCCTCCGGGGGGATCGCACAGATACGCAGTATTTT. Translating gives CASSTLRGDRTDTQYF.

The J gene is TRBJ2-7, the V gene TRBV12-1; TRBD1 is the table's D call and was not checked against the DNA. TRBV12-1 is a pseudogene segment. This CDR3 has 14 residues. The chain's CDR3 is CASSFEGDSRVQYF. The CDR3 coding sequence is TGTGCCAGCAGCTTTGAGGGGGATTCGCGGGTGCAGTACTTC.

This clone has just a few counts. The chain has TRBV11-2 and TRBJ1-1; D might be TRBD1 (5 bases). The length of the CDR3 is 14 residues. The V and J ends lost 5 bases and 8 bases respectively, with 18 bases between them. Germline loops: CDR1 SGHAT, CDR2 FQNNGV. The CDR3 reads CASSLPRQGPEAFF. The CDR3 nucleotides are TGTGCCAGCAGCCTACCAAGGCAGGGTCCCGAAGCTTTCTTT.

The chain joins TRBV6-6 to TRBJ2-3; D may be TRBD1 (5 bases). This CDR3 is 16 amino acids long. V was cut by 2 bases and J by 2 bases, with 14 bases left in between. Germline V lookup: CDR1 MNHNY, CDR2 SVGAGI (reference sequence). CDR3 protein: CASSYPSTGHTDTQYF. CDR3 in DNA: TGTGCCAGCAGTTACCCATCTACAGGTCACACAGATACGCAGTATTTT.

The rearrangement uses TRBV18 and TRBJ1-2, with TRBD1 matching over 9 bases. The CDR3 spans 18 residues. Losses at the gene ends were 5 bases for V and 4 bases for J; bases not matched to a gene: 17. CDR1 is KGHSH, CDR2 LQKENI, per germline. The DNA for the CDR3 is TGTGCCAGCTCAAGGGGACAGGGACCCTATTTTCCTGGCTATGGCTACACCTTC. Encoded protein: CASSRGQGPYFPGYGYTF.

This clone was counted a single time. J is TRBJ2-5 and V is TRBV5-4, with TRBD2 matching 11 bases. Germline V gene lookup returns CDR1 SGHNT and CDR2 YYREEE (reference sequence). V trimming: 5 bases; J trimming: 6 bases; junction bases outside the gene matches: 12. The CDR3 covers 16 residues. CDR3 bases: TGTGCCAGCAGTCCTTCCCTAGCGGGGGGTGTGAAGACCCAGTACTTC. It specifies CASSPSLAGGVKTQYF. The complete variable domain, with remaining parts taken from reference TRBV5-4 and TRBJ2-5, reads ETGVTQSPTHLIKTRGQQVTLRCSSQSGHNTVSWYQQALGQGPQFIFQYYREEENGRGNFPPRFSGLQFPNYSSELNVNALELDDSALYLCASSPSLAGGVKTQYFGPGTRLLVL.